A selection of T cell receptor beta chains follows, all from one sample in a study of T cell responses to AZD1222 COVID-19 vaccine. Produced via immunoSEQ multiplex PCR; TCRdb's table is partial and in-frame only. In the table there are about 150,000 clones, approximately 90% of which are singletons. The sample in question was peripheral blood, obtained 28 days after the second AZD1222 dose. These TCRs come from an adult who received the AZD1222 COVID-19 vaccine. Both conserved end residues are part of each CDR3. A D gene is named only where the DNA matches it firmly. Clone size is shown for a subset of rows, as once, few, many or a class of expanded clone.

TRBJ1-1 . . TRBV23-1 CASSQSGGNTEAFF TGCGCCAGCAGTCAATCCGGAGGGAACACTGAAGCTTTCTTT
TRBJ2-2 . TRBD2 TRBV9 CASSVQTSGRGPGELFF TGTGCCAGCAGCGTCCAGACTAGCGGGAGGGGTCCCGGGGAGCTGTTTTTT
TRBJ2-1 . TRBD2 TRBV6-1 CASSVSGTSGNYNEQFF TGTGCCAGCAGTGTGTCAGGGACTAGCGGAAACTACAATGAGCAGTTCTTC
TRBJ1-6 few TRBD1 TRBV7-2 CASSFSGTGVSPLHF TGTGCCAGCAGCTTCTCCGGGACAGGGGTCTCACCCCTCCACTTT
TRBJ2-2 . TRBD1 TRBV25-1 CASSPRDRDTGELFF TGTGCCAGCAGTCCCCGGGACAGGGACACCGGGGAGCTGTTTTTT
TRBJ1-1 . . TRBV6-1 CASSDKATSGGAFF TGTGCCAGCAGTGATAAAGCAACATCCGGTGGGGCTTTCTTT
TRBJ2-1 . . TRBV10-2 CASTRIQRVDEQFF TGCGCCAGCACCCGGATCCAGAGGGTTGATGAGCAGTTCTTC
TRBJ1-2 . . TRBV5-4 CASRSGQIVGYTF TGTGCCAGCAGGTCCGGACAAATCGTAGGCTACACCTTC
TRBJ2-2 few . TRBV12-3/TRBV12-4 CASSLGPAGELFF TGTGCCAGCAGTTTGGGACCTGCCGGGGAGCTGTTTTTT
TRBJ1-6 . TRBD1 TRBV5-4 CASRVGTGKSPLHF TGTGCCAGCAGGGTGGGGACAGGGAAGTCACCCCTCCACTTT
TRBJ2-7 . . TRBV13 CASSPPGPASYEQYF TGTGCCAGCAGCCCGCCGGGACCAGCTTCCTACGAGCAGTACTTC
TRBJ2-7 . . TRBV6-1 CASSEFRYEQYF TGTGCCAGCAGTGAATTCCGCTACGAGCAGTACTTC
TRBJ2-7 . TRBD2 TRBV5-4 CASSYRAAGAYEQYF TGTGCCAGCAGCTATCGGGCAGCGGGAGCCTACGAGCAGTACTTC
TRBJ2-7 . . TRBV7-9 CASSPDLPSYEQYF TGTGCCAGCAGCCCAGACCTACCCAGCTACGAGCAGTACTTC
TRBJ2-7 . . TRBV7-9 CASSPPSGTYEQYF TGTGCCAGCAGCCCCCCTTCCGGAACCTACGAGCAGTACTTC
TRBJ1-3 . TRBD1 TRBV12-5 CASGNPGTGGNTIYF TGTGCTAGTGGCAACCCCGGGACAGGAGGAAACACCATATATTTT
TRBJ1-4 . . TRBV3-1/TRBV3-2 CASSQDPPTNEKLFF TGTGCCAGCAGCCAAGATCCCCCAACTAATGAAAAACTGTTTTTT
TRBJ1-2 . . TRBV9 CASNRPSGVSGYGYTF TGTGCCAGCAACCGACCATCAGGGGTTTCGGGCTATGGCTACACCTTC
TRBJ1-1 few . TRBV19 CASSIDLGVLTEAFF TGTGCCAGTAGTATAGACTTAGGGGTTTTGACTGAAGCTTTCTTT
TRBJ1-2 . . TRBV19 CASSLGGYGYTF TGTGCCAGTAGTTTGGGGGGATATGGCTACACCTTC
TRBJ2-3 few TRBD1 TRBV2 CASSDVGQESFTDTQYF TGTGCCAGCAGTGATGTGGGACAGGAATCGTTCACAGATACGCAGTATTTT
TRBJ2-7 . . TRBV10-3 CAISESGYEQYF TGTGCCATCAGTGAGTCCGGGTACGAGCAGTACTTC
TRBJ2-7 once TRBD1 TRBV28 CASSLFFGGGRGNLYEQYF TGTGCCAGCAGTTTATTTTTTGGCGGCGGCAGGGGGAACTTATACGAGCAGTACTTC
TRBJ1-1 once TRBD1 TRBV19 CASRGGQGVAEAFF TGTGCGAGTCGAGGCGGACAGGGTGTCGCTGAAGCTTTCTTT
TRBJ2-1 . TRBD2 TRBV5-1 CASSSENLAGVPNEQFF TGCGCCAGCAGCTCGGAAAACCTAGCGGGAGTACCCAATGAGCAGTTCTTC
TRBJ2-1 . . TRBV19 CATSIYNEQFF TGTGCCACCTCTATCTACAATGAGCAGTTCTTC
TRBJ2-3 . TRBD1 TRBV7-9 CASSSRTGSTDTQYF TGTGCCAGCAGCTCCCGGACAGGCAGCACAGATACGCAGTATTTT
TRBJ2-3 . TRBD2 TRBV15 CATSEREGQHTQYF TGTGCCACCAGCGAGCGGGAGGGCCAACATACGCAGTATTTT
TRBJ1-2 once . TRBV30 CAWSGLGNYGYTF TGTGCCTGGAGTGGATTGGGAAACTATGGCTACACCTTC
TRBJ2-1 . TRBD2 TRBV7-2 CASSSSSGSYNEQFF TGTGCCAGCAGCTCATCTAGCGGGAGCTACAATGAGCAGTTCTTC